The 12 T cell receptor beta chains listed next were all sequenced from one sample in a study of blood T cell repertoires in COVID-19. Some clones are missing from TCRdb's copy, which holds only in-frame ones; the method was immunoSEQ multiplex PCR. The data hold about 240,000 clones, with around 87% observed a single time. The sample comprised PBMCs or T cells enriched from blood (not recorded which). The receptors stem from a woman in her forties with acute COVID-19.

The chain carries TRBV19 and TRBJ2-2; D possibly corresponds to TRBD1 (6 bases). The length of the CDR3 is 15 residues. Between the trimmed V and J ends, which lost 3 bases and 7 bases, there was a span of 15 bases. Germline-derived CDR1 and CDR2 are LNHDA and SQIVND (reference sequence). CDR3 nucleotide sequence: TGTGCCAGTAGTATCCTTACAGGGTTGGACGGGGAGCTGTTTTTT. Protein sequence: CASSILTGLDGELFF.

The rearrangement joins TRBV6-2 or TRBV6-3 to TRBJ1-6; 7 positions agree with TRBD1. Germline CDR1 is MNHEY and CDR2 is SVGEGT. The CDR3 has 16 residues. The trim removed 2 bases at V and 7 bases at J, leaving 8 bases unmatched. The CDR3 DNA is TGTGCCAGCAGTTACCCTCTCGGACAGGCAAATTCACCCCTCCACTTT. Translated: CASSYPLGQANSPLHF.

The sample holds one count of this clone. V and J are TRBV5-4 and TRBJ2-2; 16 bases line up with TRBD2. Germline V gene lookup returns CDR1 SGHNT and CDR2 YYREEE (reference sequence). The J segment lost 7 bases and the V segment lost 4 bases, leaving 10 bases of the junction unmatched. CDR3 length: 18 residues. For the CDR3, the DNA is TGTGCCAGCAGCACTCCGGGACTAGCGGGAGGGCTCGGCGGGGAGCTGTTTTTT. The encoded protein is CASSTPGLAGGLGGELFF.

This clone was seen a handful of times. The chain employs TRBV6-5 and TRBJ1-2; 10 nucleotides align to TRBD1. Germline lookup yields CDR1 MNHEY and CDR2 SVGAGI. The length of the CDR3 is 11 residues. V lost 9 bases and J lost 6; bases outside the gene matches: 1. CDR3 nucleotide sequence: TGTGCCAGTGGGACAGGGGATGGCTACACCTTC. Amino acids: CASGTGDGYTF.

The V gene is TRBV11-2, the J gene TRBJ2-7; 9 bases align to TRBD2. In germline, CDR1 is SGHAT, CDR2 FQNNGV. This CDR3 is 15 amino acids long. V shed 5 bases, J shed 1 base, and the junction held 6 bases outside the gene matches. CDR3 DNA sequence: TGTGCCAGCAGCCAGGGGACTAGCTCATCCTACGAGCAGTACTTC. It encodes CASSQGTSSSYEQYF.

This clone was observed a handful of times. The gene calls are TRBV30 and TRBJ2-7, with 12 bases matching TRBD2. This CDR3 is built from 13 residues. The germline V gene encodes CDR1 GTSNPN and CDR2 SVGIG (reference sequence). J gave up 4 bases and V 4 bases, and 2 bases lay outside the gene matches. CDR3 amino acids: CAWKLAGGYEQYF. Here the CDR3 DNA reads TGTGCCTGGAAACTAGCGGGAGGTTACGAGCAGTACTTC.

This clone turned up a few times. The chain uses TRBV7-8 and TRBJ2-3, with 13 bases that match TRBD2. Unmatched junction bases numbered 3, after V lost 5 bases and J lost 4 bases. Germline V gene data show CDR1 as SGHVS and CDR2 as FQNEAQ. This CDR3 spans 15 amino acids. CDR3 sequence reads: CASSPGLAGPDTQYF. The CDR3 DNA reads TGTGCCAGCAGCCCGGGACTAGCGGGACCAGATACGCAGTATTTT.

For this clone: Other DNA sequences in this sample translate to the same CDR3. The chain has TRBV18 and TRBJ2-1, with D maybe TRBD1 (5 bases). The ends were cut back, 3 bases at V and 5 bases at J, with 8 bases in the middle. This CDR3 is built from 13 residues. Germline CDR1 reads KGHSH; CDR2 reads LQKENI. Here the CDR3 DNA reads TGTGCCAGCTCACCGGGGCTGGACAATGAGCAGTTCTTC. Protein: CASSPGLDNEQFF.

This rearrangement joins TRBV5-1 to TRBJ1-1; tentative D call: TRBD1 (5 bases). The CDR3 consists of 17 residues. Trimming took 0 bases from V and 0 from J, leaving 15 bases between them. The germline V gene has CDR1 SGHRS and CDR2 YFSETQ. The CDR3 DNA is TGCGCCAGCAGCTTGGAAGGGGTAGGTGTTATGAACACTGAAGCTTTCTTT. Protein product: CASSLEGVGVMNTEAFF.

This clone was counted once. The chain recombines TRBV5-1 with TRBJ1-3, with 10 positions matching TRBD1. The germline CDR1 and CDR2 sequences are SGHRS and YFSETQ. V lost 4 bases to trimming and J lost 3 bases; unmatched junction nucleotides: 4. This CDR3 region has 15 residues. CDR3 protein: CASSVTGGVGNTIYF. The CDR3 DNA reads as TGCGCCAGCAGCGTGACAGGGGGCGTTGGAAACACCATATATTTT.

The rearrangement uses TRBV18 and TRBJ2-5; 8 bases are shared with TRBD1. The germline CDR1 and CDR2 sequences are KGHSH and LQKENI. CDR3 length: 13 residues. V gave up 2 bases and J gave up 5 bases; unmatched junction bases: 1. CDR3 residues: CASSPDRGETQYF. The CDR3 region has the DNA TGTGCCAGCTCACCAGACAGGGGTGAGACCCAGTACTTC.

The genes are TRBV5-8 and TRBJ1-5, with D maybe TRBD1 (6 bases). Trimming took 5 bases from V and 5 from J, leaving 11 bases between them. Germline V gives CDR1 SGHTS, CDR2 YDEGEE. The CDR3 is made up of 13 amino acids. The CDR3, as DNA: TGTGCCAGCAGGAACAGGGTTTATCAGCCCCAGCATTTT. Protein sequence: CASRNRVYQPQHF.